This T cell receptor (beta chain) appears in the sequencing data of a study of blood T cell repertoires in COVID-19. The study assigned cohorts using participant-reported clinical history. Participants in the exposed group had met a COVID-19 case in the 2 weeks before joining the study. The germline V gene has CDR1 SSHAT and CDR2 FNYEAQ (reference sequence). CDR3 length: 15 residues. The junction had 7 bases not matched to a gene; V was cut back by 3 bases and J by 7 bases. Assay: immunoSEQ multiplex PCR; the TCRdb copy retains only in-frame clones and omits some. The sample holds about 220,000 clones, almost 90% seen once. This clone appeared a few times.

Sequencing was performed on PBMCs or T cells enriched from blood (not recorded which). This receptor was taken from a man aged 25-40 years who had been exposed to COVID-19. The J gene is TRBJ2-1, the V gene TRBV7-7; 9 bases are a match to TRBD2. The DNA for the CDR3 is TGTGCCAGCAGCTTGATAGCGGGGGCCCGGAATGAGCAGTTCTTC. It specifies CASSLIAGARNEQFF. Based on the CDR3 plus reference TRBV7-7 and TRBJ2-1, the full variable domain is GAGVSQSPRYKVTKRGQDVTLRCDPISSHATLYWYQQALGQGPEFLTYFNYEAQPDKSGLPSDRFSAERPEGSISTLTIQRTEQRDSAMYRCASSLIAGARNEQFFGPGTRLTVL.